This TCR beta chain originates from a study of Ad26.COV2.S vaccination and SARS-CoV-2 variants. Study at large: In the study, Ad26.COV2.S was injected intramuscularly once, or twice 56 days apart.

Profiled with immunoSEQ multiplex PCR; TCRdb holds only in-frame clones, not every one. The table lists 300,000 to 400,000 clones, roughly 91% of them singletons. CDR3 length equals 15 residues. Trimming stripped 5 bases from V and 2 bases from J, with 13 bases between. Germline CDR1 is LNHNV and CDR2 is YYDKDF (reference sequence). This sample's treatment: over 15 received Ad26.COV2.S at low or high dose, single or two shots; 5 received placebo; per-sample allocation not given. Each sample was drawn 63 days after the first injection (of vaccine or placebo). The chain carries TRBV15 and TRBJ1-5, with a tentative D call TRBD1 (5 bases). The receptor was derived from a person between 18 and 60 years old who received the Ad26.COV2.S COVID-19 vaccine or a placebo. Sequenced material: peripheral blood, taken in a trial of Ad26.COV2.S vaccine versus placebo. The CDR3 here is CATSRGGRGNQPQHF. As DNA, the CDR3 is TGTGCCACCAGCCGGGGGGGTCGGGGCAATCAGCCCCAGCATTTT.